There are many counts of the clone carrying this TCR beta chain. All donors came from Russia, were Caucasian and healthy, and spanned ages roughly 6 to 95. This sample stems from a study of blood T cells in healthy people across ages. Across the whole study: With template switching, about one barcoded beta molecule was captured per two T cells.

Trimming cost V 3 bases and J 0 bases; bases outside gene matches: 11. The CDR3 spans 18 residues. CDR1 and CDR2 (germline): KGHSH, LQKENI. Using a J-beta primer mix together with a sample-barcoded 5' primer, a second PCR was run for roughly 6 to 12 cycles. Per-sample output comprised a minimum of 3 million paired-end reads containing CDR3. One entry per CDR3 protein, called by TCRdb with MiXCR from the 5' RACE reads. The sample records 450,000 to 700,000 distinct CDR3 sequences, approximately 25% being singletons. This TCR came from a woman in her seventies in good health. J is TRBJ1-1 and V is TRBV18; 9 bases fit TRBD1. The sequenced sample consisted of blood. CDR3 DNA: TGTGCCAGCTCACCCATGATGGGACAGGGAGATATGAACACTGAAGCTTTCTTT. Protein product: CASSPMMGQGDMNTEAFF.